The present TCR beta chain was sequenced within a study of OX40 agonist ivuxolimab in advanced cancers. Across the whole study: Patients got intravenous ivuxolimab at 0.01 to 10 mg/kg every 2 weeks. Study-wide points: The authors did not determine the antigen specificity of the expanded peripheral T cells. Clonal expansion among partial responders at 0.1-3.0 mg/kg ranked near the lowest.

CDR1 and CDR2 from the germline V gene are KGHSH and LQKENI. The CDR3 runs 18 residues. The J segment lost 4 bases and the V segment lost 1 base, leaving 12 bases of the junction unmatched. Only in-frame clones appear in the TCRdb table, and some are missing; sequencing was by immunoSEQ multiplex PCR. Of around 86,000 clones in the sample, approximately 91% were seen once. In the case of this clone: Its antigen is unknown.

The receptor comes from an adult with an advanced solid tumor such as melanoma, head and neck, liver or kidney cancer. The material was CD4+ or CD8+ T cells sorted from blood, obtained in a trial of the OX40 agonist ivuxolimab. V usage is TRBV18 and J usage is TRBJ2-1; the match to TRBD2 covers 8 bases. In DNA, the CDR3 is TGTGCCAGCTCACCACTTGCGGGAGGATTAAATTCTTACAATGAGCAGTTCTTC. It translates to CASSPLAGGLNSYNEQFF.